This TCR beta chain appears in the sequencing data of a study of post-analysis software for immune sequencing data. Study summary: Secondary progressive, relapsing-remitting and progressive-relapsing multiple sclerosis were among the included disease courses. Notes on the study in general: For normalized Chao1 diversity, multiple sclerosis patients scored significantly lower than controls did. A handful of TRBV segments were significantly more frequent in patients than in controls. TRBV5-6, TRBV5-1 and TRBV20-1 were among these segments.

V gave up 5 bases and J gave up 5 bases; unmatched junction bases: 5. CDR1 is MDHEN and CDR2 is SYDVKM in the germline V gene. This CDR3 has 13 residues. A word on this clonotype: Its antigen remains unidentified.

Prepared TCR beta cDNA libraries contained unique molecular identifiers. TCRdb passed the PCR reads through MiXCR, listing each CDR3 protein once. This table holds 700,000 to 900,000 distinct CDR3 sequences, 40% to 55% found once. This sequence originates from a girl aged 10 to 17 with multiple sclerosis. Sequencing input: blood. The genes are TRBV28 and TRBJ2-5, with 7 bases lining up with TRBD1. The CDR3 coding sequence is TGTGCCAGCAGTCGAGGGGGCCGGGAGACCCAGTACTTC. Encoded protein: CASSRGGRETQYF. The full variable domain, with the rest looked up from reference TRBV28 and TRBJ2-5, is DVKVTQSSRYLVKRTGEKVFLECVQDMDHENMFWYRQDPGLGLRLIYFSYDVKMKEKGDIPEGYSVSREKKERFSLILESASTNQTSMYLCASSRGGRETQYFGPGTRLLVL.